This T cell receptor (beta chain) was recovered during a study of T cell repertoires in cytomegalovirus infection. Study-wide background: Matching HLA type, along with CMV infection, was indicated by public TCR beta signatures. Study findings and constraints: Dominant in the ex vivo response were TCR beta clonotypes restricted by HLA-C and specific for CMV. Summed frequency of shared TCR beta families picked out CMV carriers who also had the relevant HLA.

This clonotype was counted only a few times. Its target is not known. TCRdb fed the reads into MiXCR, producing one record per CDR3 protein. The data show 200,000 to 300,000 distinct CDR3 sequences, roughly 13% seen once. This CDR3 is 16 amino acids long. V was shortened by 5 bases and J by 1 base, with 15 bases between the two germline ends. Per the germline V gene, CDR1 is SGHDN and CDR2 is FVKESK. Sequenced sample: PBMCs. J is TRBJ2-1 and V is TRBV14; D possibly corresponds to TRBD2 (6 bases). The TCR comes from a human donor in good health (CMV status not recorded). Some clones in this sample may be carry-over from other donors' samples. CDR3 protein: CASSSGRTFSYNEQFF. In DNA, the CDR3 is TGTGCCAGCAGCTCCGGGAGAACTTTTTCCTACAATGAGCAGTTCTTC.